This T cell receptor beta chain was obtained from a study of cytomegalovirus exposure and HLA in healthy donors. The wider study: Drawn from HLA-typed donors, 83 million or so unique TCRs were held in an early data release.

Primers for the PCR totalled 60 Vbeta and 13 Jbeta. TCRdb keeps only in-frame clones here, not all; method: immunoSEQ multiplex PCR. The top ten clones hold 0.31% of a sample with 180,000 or so clones, about 88% of them seen once. This clone was seen a few times. Its antigen is currently unknown. Findings of the study overall: Reportedly, diagnosis of cytomegalovirus status by the classifier showed high specificity and sensitivity. The study labeled 150 or so TCR beta chains cytomegalovirus-associated.

This TCR was sampled from a woman between 25 and 40 years old in good health and CMV-seronegative. Sequencing was performed on PBMCs.

CDR3 sequence reads: CASTGSWANTEAFF. In DNA, the CDR3 is TGCGCCAGCACGGGGAGCTGGGCGAACACTGAAGCTTTCTTT. The chain has TRBV10-2 and TRBJ1-1; D unresolved. In germline, CDR1 is WSHSY, CDR2 SAAADI. The CDR3 has 14 amino acids. The V end was cut by 7 bases, the J end by 1 base, with 13 bases between.